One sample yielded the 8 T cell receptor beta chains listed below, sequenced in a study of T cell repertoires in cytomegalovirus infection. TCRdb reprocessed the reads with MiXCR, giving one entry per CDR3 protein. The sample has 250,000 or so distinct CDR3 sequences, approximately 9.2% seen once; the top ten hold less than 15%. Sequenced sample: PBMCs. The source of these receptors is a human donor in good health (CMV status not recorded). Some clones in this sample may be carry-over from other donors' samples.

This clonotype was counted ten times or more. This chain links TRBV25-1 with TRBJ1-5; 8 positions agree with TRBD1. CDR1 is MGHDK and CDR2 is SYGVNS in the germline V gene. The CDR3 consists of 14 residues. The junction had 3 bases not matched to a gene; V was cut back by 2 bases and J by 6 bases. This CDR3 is CASSEPGGLQPQHF. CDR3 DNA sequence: TGTGCCAGCAGTGAACCAGGGGGCCTTCAGCCCCAGCATTTT.

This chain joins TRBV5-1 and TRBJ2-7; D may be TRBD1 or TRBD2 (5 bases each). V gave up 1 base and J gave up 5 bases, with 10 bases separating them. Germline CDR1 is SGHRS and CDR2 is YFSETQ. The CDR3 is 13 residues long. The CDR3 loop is CASSLPGTNEQYF. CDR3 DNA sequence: TGCGCCAGCAGCTTGCCGGGGACCAACGAGCAGTACTTC.

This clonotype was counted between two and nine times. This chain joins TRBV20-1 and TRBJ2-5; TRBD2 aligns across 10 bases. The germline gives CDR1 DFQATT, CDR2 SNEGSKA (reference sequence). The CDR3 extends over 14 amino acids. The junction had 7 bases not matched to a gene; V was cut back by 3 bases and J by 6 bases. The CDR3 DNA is TGCAGTGCTAGGGCTAGCGGGGGAACGAAGACCCAGTACTTC. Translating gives CSARASGGTKTQYF.

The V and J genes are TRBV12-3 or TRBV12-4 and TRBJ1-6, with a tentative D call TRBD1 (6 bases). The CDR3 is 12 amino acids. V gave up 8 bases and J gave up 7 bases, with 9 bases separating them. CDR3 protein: CASSGANSPLHF. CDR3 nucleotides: TGTGCCAGCTCAGGGGCAAATTCACCCCTCCACTTT.

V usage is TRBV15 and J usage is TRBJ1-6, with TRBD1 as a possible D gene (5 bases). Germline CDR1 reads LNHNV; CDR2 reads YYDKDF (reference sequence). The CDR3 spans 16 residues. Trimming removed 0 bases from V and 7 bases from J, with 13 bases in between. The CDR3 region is CATSRDGGFGNSPLHF. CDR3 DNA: TGTGCCACCAGCAGAGATGGGGGGTTTGGAAATTCACCCCTCCACTTT. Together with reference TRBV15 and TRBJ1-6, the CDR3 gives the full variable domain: DAMVIQNPRYQVTQFGKPVTLSCSQTLNHNVMYWYQQKSSQAPKLLFHYYDKDFNNEADTPDNFQSRRPNTSFCFLDIRSPGLGDTAMYLCATSRDGGFGNSPLHFGNGTRLTVT.

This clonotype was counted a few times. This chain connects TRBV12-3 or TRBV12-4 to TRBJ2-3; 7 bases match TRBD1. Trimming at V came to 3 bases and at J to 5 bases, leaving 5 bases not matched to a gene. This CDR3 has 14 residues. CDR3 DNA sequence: TGTGCCAGCAGTTTGGACAGGACACTAGATACGCAGTATTTT. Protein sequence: CASSLDRTLDTQYF.

The CDR3 sequence is CAGGSTGDNEQFF. The CDR3 region has the DNA TGTGCCGGGGGATCGACAGGTGACAATGAGCAGTTCTTC. The gene calls are TRBV12-3 or TRBV12-4 and TRBJ2-1, with D maybe TRBD1 (6 bases). The V gene lost 11 bases and the J gene lost 5 bases, with 16 bases spanning the gap. This CDR3 comprises 13 residues.

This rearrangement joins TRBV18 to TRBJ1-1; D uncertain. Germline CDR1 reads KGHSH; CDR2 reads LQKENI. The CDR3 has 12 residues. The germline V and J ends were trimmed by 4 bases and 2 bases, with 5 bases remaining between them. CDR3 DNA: TGTGCCAGCTCACAATCAAACACTGAAGCTTTCTTT. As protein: CASSQSNTEAFF. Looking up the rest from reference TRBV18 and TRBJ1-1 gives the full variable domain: NAGVMQNPRHLVRRRGQEARLRCSPMKGHSHVYWYRQLPEEGLKFMVYLQKENIIDESGMPKERFSAEFPKEGPSILRIQQVVRGDSAAYFCASSQSNTEAFFGQGTRLTVV.